This TCR beta chain was observed in a study of T cell repertoires in cytomegalovirus infection. MiXCR, applied by TCRdb to the reads, yields one record per CDR3 protein. This sample has hundreds of thousands of distinct CDR3 sequences, with about 33% found just once. In this sample, this clonotype turned up many times. Its specificity is unknown. CDR3 length: 13 residues. From germline, CDR1 is SNHLY and CDR2 FYNNEI. The chain carries TRBV2 and TRBJ1-5; D perhaps matches TRBD1 (5 bases). The material sequenced was cultured CD8+ T cells from PBMCs, taken from culture after CMV antigen stimulation. The receptor comes from a human donor in good health (CMV status not recorded). Some clones in this sample may be carry-over from other donors' samples. In nucleotides, the CDR3 is TGTGCTACCAGAGGGCAGGGTAATCAGCCCCAGCATTTT. Translating it yields CATRGQGNQPQHF.